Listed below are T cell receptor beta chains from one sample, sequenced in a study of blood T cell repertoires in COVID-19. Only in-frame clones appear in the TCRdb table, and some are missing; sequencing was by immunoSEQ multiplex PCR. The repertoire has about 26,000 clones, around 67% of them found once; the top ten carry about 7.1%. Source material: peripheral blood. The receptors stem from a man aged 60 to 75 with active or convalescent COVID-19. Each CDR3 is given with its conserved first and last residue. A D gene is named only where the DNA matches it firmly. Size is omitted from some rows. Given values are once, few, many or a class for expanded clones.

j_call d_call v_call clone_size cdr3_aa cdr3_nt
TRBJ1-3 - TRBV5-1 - CASRETGNTIYF TGCGCCAGCAGGGAGACTGGAAACACCATATATTTT
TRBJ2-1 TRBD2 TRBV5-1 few CASSVYGTSTHNEQFF TGCGCCAGCAGCGTATACGGGACTAGCACCCACAATGAGCAGTTCTTC
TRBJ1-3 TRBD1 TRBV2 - CASRDRGLVNTIYF TGTGCCAGCAGGGACAGGGGGCTCGTAAACACCATATATTTT
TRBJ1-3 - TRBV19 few CASSTGNSGNTIYF TGTGCCAGTAGCACAGGGAACTCTGGAAACACCATATATTTT
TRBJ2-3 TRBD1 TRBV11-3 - CASSPGQDSIIGTDTQYF TGTGCCAGCAGCCCCGGACAGGACTCAATAATTGGTACAGATACGCAGTATTTT
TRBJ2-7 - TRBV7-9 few CASSSPGGYEQYF TGTGCCAGCAGCTCCCCCGGAGGTTACGAGCAGTACTTC
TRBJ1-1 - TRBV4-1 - CASSQPFGVTEAFF TGCGCCAGCAGCCAACCTTTCGGAGTCACTGAAGCTTTCTTT
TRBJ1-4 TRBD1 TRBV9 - CASSAGQGGVGEKLFF TGTGCCAGCAGCGCAGGACAGGGAGGGGTTGGGGAAAAACTGTTTTTT
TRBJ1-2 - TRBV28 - CASTQRGGSVYGYTF TGTGCCAGCACCCAACGGGGGGGGAGCGTCTATGGCTACACCTTC
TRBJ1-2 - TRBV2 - CASSEWTMNYGYTF TGTGCCAGCAGTGAATGGACTATGAACTATGGCTACACCTTC
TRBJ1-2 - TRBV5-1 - CASSLDSAVLKDGYTF TGCGCCAGCAGCTTGGATTCGGCGGTGTTAAAGGATGGCTACACCTTC
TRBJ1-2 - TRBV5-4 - CASSPRVEGAYGYTF TGTGCCAGCAGCCCCCGTGTTGAGGGCGCTTATGGCTACACCTTC
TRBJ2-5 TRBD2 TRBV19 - CASSISSGGRETQYF TGTGCCAGTAGTATTAGTAGCGGGGGGCGAGAGACCCAGTACTTC
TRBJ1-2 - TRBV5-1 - CASSPSRTGMHGYTF TGCGCCAGCAGCCCCAGCAGAACAGGGATGCATGGCTACACCTTC
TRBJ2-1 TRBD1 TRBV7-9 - CASSSGQGRHDEQFF TGTGCCAGCAGCTCAGGACAGGGACGGCATGATGAGCAGTTCTTC
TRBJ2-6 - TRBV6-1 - CASSESVGLPGANVLTF TGTGCCAGCAGTGAAAGTGTGGGACTTCCTGGGGCCAACGTCCTGACTTTC
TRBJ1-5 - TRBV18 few CASSGGGVGNQPQHF TGTGCCAGCTCGGGAGGAGGGGTGGGCAATCAGCCCCAGCATTTT
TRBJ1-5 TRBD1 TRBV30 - CAWSQGVGNQPQHF TGTGCCTGGAGTCAGGGGGTTGGCAATCAGCCCCAGCATTTT